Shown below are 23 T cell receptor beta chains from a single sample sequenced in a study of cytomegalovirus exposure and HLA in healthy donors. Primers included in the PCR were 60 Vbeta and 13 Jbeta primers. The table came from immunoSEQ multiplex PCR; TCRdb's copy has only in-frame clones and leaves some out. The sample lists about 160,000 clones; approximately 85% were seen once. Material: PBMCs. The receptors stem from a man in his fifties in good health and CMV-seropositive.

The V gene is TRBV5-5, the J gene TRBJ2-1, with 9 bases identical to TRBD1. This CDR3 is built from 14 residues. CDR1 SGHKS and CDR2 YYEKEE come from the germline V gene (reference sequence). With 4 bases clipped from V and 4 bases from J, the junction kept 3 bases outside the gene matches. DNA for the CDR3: TGTGCCAGCAGCCCGGGACAGGGATACAATGAGCAGTTCTTC. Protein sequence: CASSPGQGYNEQFF.

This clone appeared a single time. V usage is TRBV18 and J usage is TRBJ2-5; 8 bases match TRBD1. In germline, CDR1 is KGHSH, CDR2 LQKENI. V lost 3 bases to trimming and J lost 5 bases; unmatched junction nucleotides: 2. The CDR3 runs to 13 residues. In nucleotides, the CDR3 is TGTGCCAGCTCACCGACAGGGGAGGAGACCCAGTACTTC. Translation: CASSPTGEETQYF.

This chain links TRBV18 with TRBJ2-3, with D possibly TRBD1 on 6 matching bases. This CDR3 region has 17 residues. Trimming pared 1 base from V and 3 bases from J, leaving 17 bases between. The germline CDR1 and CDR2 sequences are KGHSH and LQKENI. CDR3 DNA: TGTGCCAGCTCACCACAAACGTGGGGGCAGTTGACAGATACGCAGTATTTT. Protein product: CASSPQTWGQLTDTQYF.

CDR3 in amino acids: CAWNLWDRGGNEQFF. The CDR3 DNA follows: TGTGCCTGGAACTTATGGGACAGGGGAGGTAATGAGCAGTTCTTC. The chain combines TRBV30 with TRBJ2-1; the match to TRBD1 covers 10 bases. Germline V CDR1 and CDR2: GTSNPN, SVGIG (reference sequence). The V gene end was trimmed by 4 bases and the J gene end by 7 bases; junction bases not matched to a gene: 10. The CDR3 totals 15 residues.

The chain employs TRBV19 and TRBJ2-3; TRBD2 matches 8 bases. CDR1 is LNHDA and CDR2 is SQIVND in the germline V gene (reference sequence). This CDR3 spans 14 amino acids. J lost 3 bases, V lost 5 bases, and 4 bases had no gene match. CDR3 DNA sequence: TGTGCCAGTAGTTCGGGGGGGCCGACAGATACGCAGTATTTT. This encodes CASSSGGPTDTQYF.

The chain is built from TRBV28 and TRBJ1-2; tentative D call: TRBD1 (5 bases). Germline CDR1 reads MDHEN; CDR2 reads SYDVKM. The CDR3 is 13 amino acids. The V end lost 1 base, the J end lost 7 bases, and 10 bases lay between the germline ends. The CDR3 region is CASSLSQGGGYTF. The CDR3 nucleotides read TGTGCCAGCAGTTTATCCCAGGGAGGTGGCTACACCTTC.

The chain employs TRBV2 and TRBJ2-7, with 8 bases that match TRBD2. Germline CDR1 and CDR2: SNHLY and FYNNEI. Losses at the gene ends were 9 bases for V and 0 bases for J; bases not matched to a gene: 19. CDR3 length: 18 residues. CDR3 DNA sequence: TGTGCCAGTAGCCGACCCAGCCCGGGACTAGGAATCTCCTACGAGCAGTACTTC. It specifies CASSRPSPGLGISYEQYF.

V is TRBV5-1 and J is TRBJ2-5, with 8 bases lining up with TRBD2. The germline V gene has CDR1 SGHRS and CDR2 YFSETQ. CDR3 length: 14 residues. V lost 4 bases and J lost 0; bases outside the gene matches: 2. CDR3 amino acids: CASSRGGNQETQYF. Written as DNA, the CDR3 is TGCGCCAGCAGCCGGGGGGGAAACCAAGAGACCCAGTACTTC. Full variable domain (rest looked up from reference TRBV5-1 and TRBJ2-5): KAGVTQTPRYLIKTRGQQVTLSCSPISGHRSVSWYQQTPGQGLQFLFEYFSETQRNKGNFPGRFSGRQFSNSRSEMNVSTLELGDSALYLCASSRGGNQETQYFGPGTRLLVL.

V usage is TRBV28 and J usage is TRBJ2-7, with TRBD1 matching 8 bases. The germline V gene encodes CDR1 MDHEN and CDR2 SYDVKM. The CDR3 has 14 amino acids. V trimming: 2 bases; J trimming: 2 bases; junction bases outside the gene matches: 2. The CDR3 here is CASSLPGGPYEQYF. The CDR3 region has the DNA TGTGCCAGCAGTTTACCAGGGGGCCCCTACGAGCAGTACTTC. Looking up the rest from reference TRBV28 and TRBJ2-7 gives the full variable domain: DVKVTQSSRYLVKRTGEKVFLECVQDMDHENMFWYRQDPGLGLRLIYFSYDVKMKEKGDIPEGYSVSREKKERFSLILESASTNQTSMYLCASSLPGGPYEQYFGPGTRLTVT.

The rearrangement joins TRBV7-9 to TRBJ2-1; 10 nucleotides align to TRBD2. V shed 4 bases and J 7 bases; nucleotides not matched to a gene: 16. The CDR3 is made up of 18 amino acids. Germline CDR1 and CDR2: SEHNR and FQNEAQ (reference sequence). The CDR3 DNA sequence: TGTGCCAGCAGCTGGTTAGGATCGCTAGCGGGAGTCGCGAATGAGCAGTTCTTC. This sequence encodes CASSWLGSLAGVANEQFF.

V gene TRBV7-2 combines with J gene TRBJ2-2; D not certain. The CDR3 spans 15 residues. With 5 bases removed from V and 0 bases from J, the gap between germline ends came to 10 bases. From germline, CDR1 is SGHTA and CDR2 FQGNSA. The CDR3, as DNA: TGTGCCAGCAGCCGTAGCCCTACGAACACCGGGGAGCTGTTTTTT. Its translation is CASSRSPTNTGELFF.

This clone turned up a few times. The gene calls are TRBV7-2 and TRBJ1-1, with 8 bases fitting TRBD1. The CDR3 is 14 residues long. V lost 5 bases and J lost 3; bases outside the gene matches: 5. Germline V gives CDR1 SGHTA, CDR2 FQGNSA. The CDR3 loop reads CASSQGAWDTEAFF. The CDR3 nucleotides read TGTGCCAGCAGCCAGGGGGCTTGGGACACTGAAGCTTTCTTT.

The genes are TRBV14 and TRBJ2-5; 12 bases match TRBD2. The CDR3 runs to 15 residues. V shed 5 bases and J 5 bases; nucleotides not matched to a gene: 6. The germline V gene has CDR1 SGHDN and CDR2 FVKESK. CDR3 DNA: TGTGCCAGCAGCTCCCGGACTAGCGGGGTTGAGACCCAGTACTTC. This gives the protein CASSSRTSGVETQYF.

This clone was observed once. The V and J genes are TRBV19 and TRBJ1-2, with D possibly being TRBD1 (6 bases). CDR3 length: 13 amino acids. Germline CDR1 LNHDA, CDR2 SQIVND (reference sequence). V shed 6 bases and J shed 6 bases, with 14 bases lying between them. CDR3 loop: CASSPRTEDGYTF. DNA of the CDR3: TGTGCCAGTAGCCCACGGACAGAGGATGGCTACACCTTC.

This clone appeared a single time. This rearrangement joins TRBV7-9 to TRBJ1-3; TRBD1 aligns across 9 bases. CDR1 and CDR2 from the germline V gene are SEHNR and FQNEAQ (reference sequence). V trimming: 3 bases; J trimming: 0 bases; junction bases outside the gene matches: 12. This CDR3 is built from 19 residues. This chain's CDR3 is CASSFPRGTGMDSGNTIYF. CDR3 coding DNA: TGTGCCAGCAGCTTCCCCCGCGGGACAGGGATGGACTCTGGAAACACCATATATTTT.

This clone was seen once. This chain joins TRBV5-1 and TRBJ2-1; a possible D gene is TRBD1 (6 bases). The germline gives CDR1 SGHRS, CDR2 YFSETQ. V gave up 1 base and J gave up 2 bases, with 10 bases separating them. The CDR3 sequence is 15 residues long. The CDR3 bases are TGCGCCAGCAGCTTGACAGGGTTAACCTACAATGAGCAGTTCTTC. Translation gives CASSLTGLTYNEQFF.

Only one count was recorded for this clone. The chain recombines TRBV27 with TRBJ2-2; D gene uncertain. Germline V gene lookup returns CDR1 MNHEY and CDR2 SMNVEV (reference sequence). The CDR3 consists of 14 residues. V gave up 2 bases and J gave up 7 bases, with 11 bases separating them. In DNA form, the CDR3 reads TGTGCCAGCAGTTTAATGACTGGCCTCGGGGAGCTGTTTTTT. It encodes CASSLMTGLGELFF.

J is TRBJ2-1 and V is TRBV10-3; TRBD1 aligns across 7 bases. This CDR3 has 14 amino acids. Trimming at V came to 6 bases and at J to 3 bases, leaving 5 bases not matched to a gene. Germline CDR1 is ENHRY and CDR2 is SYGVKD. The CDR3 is CAISARDSYNEQFF. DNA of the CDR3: TGTGCCATCAGCGCCCGGGACAGCTACAATGAGCAGTTCTTC.

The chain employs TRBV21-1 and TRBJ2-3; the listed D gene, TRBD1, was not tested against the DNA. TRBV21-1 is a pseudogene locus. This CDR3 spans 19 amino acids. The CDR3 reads CASSKTGVRAPGGTDTQYF. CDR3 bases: TGTGCCAGCAGCAAAACGGGGGTCAGGGCCCCAGGGGGGACAGATACGCAGTATTTT.

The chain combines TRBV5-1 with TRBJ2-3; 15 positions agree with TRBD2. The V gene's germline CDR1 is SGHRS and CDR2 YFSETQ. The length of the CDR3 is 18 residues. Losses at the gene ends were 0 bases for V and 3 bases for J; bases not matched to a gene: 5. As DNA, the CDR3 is TGCGCCAGCAGCTTGGCGGGGACTAGCGGGAGGCAGACAGATACGCAGTATTTT. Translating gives CASSLAGTSGRQTDTQYF.

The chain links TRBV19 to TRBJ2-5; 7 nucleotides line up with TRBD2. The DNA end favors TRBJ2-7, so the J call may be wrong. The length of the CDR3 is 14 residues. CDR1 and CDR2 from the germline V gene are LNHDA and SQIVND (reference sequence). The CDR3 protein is CASSSGGSSYEQYF. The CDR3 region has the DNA TGTGCCAGTAGTAGCGGGGGAAGCTCCTACGAGCAGTACTTC.

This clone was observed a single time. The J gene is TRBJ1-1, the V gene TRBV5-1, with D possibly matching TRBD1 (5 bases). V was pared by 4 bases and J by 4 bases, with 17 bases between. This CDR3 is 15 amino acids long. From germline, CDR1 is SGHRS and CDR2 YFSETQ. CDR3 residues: CASSPAGGSGTEAFF. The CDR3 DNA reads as TGCGCCAGCAGCCCGGCCGGGGGGAGTGGCACTGAAGCTTTCTTT.

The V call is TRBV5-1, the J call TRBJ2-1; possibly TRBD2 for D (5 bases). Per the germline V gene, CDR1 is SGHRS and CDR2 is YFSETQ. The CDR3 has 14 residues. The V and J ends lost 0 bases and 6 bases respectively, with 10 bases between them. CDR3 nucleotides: TGCGCCAGCAGCTTGGATGGTCGGGGCAATGAGCAGTTCTTC. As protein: CASSLDGRGNEQFF.